This TCR beta chain originates from a study of CD4 T cells in relation to SARS-CoV-2 and coronaviruses. Points from the study as a whole: Each donor contributed either pre-pandemic or post-infection samples, not both.

The unexposed donors gave CD4+ T cells in 2011-2018, prior to COVID-19. CD4+ T cells were isolated from the cells after about 11 days of culture. As concerns this clone: Its antigen remains unidentified.

Assay used: immunoSEQ multiplex PCR; TCRdb lists only in-frame clones, some missing. The sample holds roughly 29,000 clones; 78% are singletons and the top ten take roughly 20%. The CDR3 runs to 13 residues. Germline V CDR1 and CDR2: KGHDR, SFDVKD. V lost 7 bases and J lost 6; bases outside the gene matches: 7. The chain recombines TRBV24-1 with TRBJ1-2; the match to TRBD1 covers 7 bases. The receptor was derived from a human donor in good health. Input material: CD4+ T cells from PBMCs, cultured in vitro. The CDR3 DNA is TGTGCCACCAGCGCAGGGGGGAAGGATGGCTACACCTTC. The encoded protein is CATSAGGKDGYTF.